This T cell receptor beta chain was sequenced for a study of cytomegalovirus exposure and HLA in healthy donors. Comments on this clone: Its antigen is still unknown.

In the PCR, 60 Vbeta and 13 Jbeta primers were used. This table comes from immunoSEQ multiplex PCR, and its TCRdb copy is limited to in-frame clones, with some not included. The sample lists roughly 160,000 clones, 60% to 85% occurring once. Germline V gene sequence: CDR1 SGHDT, CDR2 YYEEEE. The junction had 3 bases not matched to a gene; V was cut back by 6 bases and J by 1 base. This CDR3 region has 15 residues. Study results and caveats: Cytomegalovirus association was listed for approximately 160 TCR beta chains. The number of N-insertions in an Asian-associated ancestry cluster was reportedly below the approximately 600-donor mean in a later analysis. The productive fraction for most TCR beta V segments was about 87% or about 30% in an earlier analysis. The classifier was said to identify cytomegalovirus status with high specificity and sensitivity.

The specimen sequenced was PBMCs. This TCR was sampled from a man aged 50 or older in good health and CMV-seropositive. This chain connects TRBV5-6 to TRBJ2-3; 12 nucleotides match TRBD2. In DNA form, the CDR3 reads TGTGCCAGCAAACGACTAGCGGGGGGCACAGATACGCAGTATTTT. Translating gives CASKRLAGGTDTQYF.